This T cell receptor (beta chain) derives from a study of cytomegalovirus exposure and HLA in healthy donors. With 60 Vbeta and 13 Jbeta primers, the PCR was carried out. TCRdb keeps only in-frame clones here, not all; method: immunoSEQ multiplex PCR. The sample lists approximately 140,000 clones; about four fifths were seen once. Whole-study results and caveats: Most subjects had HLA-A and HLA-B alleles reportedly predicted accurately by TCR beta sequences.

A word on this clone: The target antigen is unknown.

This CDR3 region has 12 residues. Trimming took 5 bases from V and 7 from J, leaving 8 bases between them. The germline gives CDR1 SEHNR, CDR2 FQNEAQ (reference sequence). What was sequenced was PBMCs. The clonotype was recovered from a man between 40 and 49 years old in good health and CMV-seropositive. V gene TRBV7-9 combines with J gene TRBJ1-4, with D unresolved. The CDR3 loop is CASSPRVEKLFF. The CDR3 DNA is TGTGCCAGCAGCCCCCGGGTTGAAAAACTGTTTTTT.